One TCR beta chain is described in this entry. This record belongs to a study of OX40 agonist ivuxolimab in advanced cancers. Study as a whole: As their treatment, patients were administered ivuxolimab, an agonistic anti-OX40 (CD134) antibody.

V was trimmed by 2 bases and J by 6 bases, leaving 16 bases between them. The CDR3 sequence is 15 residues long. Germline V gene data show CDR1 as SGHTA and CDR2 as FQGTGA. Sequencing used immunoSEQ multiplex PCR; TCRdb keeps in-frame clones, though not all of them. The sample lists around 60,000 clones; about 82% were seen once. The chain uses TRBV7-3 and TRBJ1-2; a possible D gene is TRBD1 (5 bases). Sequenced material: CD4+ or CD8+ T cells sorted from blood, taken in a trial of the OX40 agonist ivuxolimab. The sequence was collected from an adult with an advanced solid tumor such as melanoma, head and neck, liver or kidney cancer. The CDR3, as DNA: TGTGCCAGCAGCTTAGGAGGCTCGGTCAGGGATGGCTACACCTTC. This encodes CASSLGGSVRDGYTF.